One and the same sample provided the 25 T cell receptor beta chains below, sequenced in a study of T cells after yellow fever vaccination (dated by TCRdb to between 2019 and 2020). Explained via the paper, the treatment or condition label denotes: live attenuated yellow fever vaccine strain. Libraries were made using 5' RACE. The listed sequencing device is Illumina NovaSeq 6000. TCRdb reworked the public reads: Q25 trimming with fastp, MiXCR clone assembly, productive beta chains retained. Each entry is one CDR3 protein sequence, shown with its most common DNA and genes. The table for this sample lists over 250,000 distinct CDR3 sequences; roughly 4.8% of them were counted only once. The leading ten clones occupy around 3.5% of the sample. The sample in question was CD4+ T cells sorted from PBMCs, obtained on the day of the yellow fever booster vaccination. The receptors come from a man aged 18 to 29 who received the YFV17D yellow fever vaccine.

This clonotype was seen repeatedly, ten times or more. V is TRBV4-3 and J is TRBJ2-2; D not certain. The V gene lost 0 bases and the J gene lost 9 bases, with 8 bases spanning the gap. Germline V lookup: CDR1 LGHNA, CDR2 YSLEER. This CDR3 has 13 amino acids. The CDR3 here is CASSQELARELFF. The CDR3 DNA is TGCGCCAGCAGCCAAGAACTGGCGAGGGAGCTGTTTTTT.

This clonotype has only a few counts. The CDR3, as DNA: TGTGCCAGCAGTGGGTCAAAAAAAGGTCAGCCCCAGCATTTT. Residues: CASSGSKKGQPQHF. V is TRBV2 and J is TRBJ1-5; D uncertain. CDR3 length: 14 amino acids. The germline V gene encodes CDR1 SNHLY and CDR2 FYNNEI. Trimming cost V 4 bases and J 6 bases, with 13 bases left between them.

Ten or more counts support this clonotype. J is TRBJ2-5 and V is TRBV5-6, with D perhaps TRBD1 (6 bases). V was cut by 4 bases and J by 7 bases, with 20 bases left in between. This CDR3 comprises 15 residues. Germline V gene data show CDR1 as SGHDT and CDR2 as YYEEEE. This chain's CDR3 is CASSPESRDIGTQYF. CDR3 DNA: TGTGCCAGCAGCCCTGAGTCCCGGGACATTGGGACCCAGTACTTC.

The rearrangement links TRBV18 to TRBJ2-2; D not resolved. This CDR3 has 14 amino acids. Between the trimmed V and J ends, which lost 1 base and 1 base, there was a span of 4 bases. The germline CDR1 and CDR2 sequences are KGHSH and LQKENI. The CDR3 DNA reads as TGTGCCAGCTCACCACTCCAGAACACCGGGGAGCTGTTTTTT. Protein product: CASSPLQNTGELFF.

The J gene is TRBJ2-3, the V gene TRBV6-5, with a tentative D call TRBD2 (5 bases). Trimming pared 5 bases from V and 10 bases from J, leaving 13 bases between. CDR1 is MNHEY and CDR2 is SVGAGI in the germline V gene. This CDR3 has 12 amino acids. The CDR3 nucleotides read TGTGCCAGCAGTCCCCTTGCGGGTTCGCAGTATTTT. This sequence encodes CASSPLAGSQYF.

This clonotype has more than one count but fewer than ten. This CDR3 reads CSAREGSAGPQETQYF. CDR3 in DNA: TGCAGTGCTAGAGAGGGGTCGGCAGGACCACAAGAGACCCAGTACTTC. V is TRBV20-1 and J is TRBJ2-5; D is unclear. The CDR3 consists of 16 residues. V lost 0 bases, J lost 2 bases, and 16 bases lay in between. Germline V gene lookup returns CDR1 DFQATT and CDR2 SNEGSKA (reference sequence).

This clonotype was counted only a few times. The V and J genes are TRBV7-2 and TRBJ2-3, with D maybe TRBD1 (6 bases). The ends were cut back, 4 bases at V and 5 bases at J, with 13 bases in the middle. This CDR3 contains 14 residues. Germline V gives CDR1 SGHTA, CDR2 FQGNSA. The CDR3 nucleotides read TGTGCCAGCAGCTCCGAACAGGGAAGAGATACGCAGTATTTT. As protein: CASSSEQGRDTQYF. Combining the CDR3 with reference TRBV7-2 and TRBJ2-3 gives the whole variable domain GAGVSQSPSNKVTEKGKDVELRCDPISGHTALYWYRQSLGQGLEFLIYFQGNSAPDKSGLPSDRFSAERTGGSVSTLTIQRTQQEDSAVYLCASSSEQGRDTQYFGPGTRLTVL.

Many counts were recorded for this clonotype. The J gene is TRBJ2-5, the V gene TRBV5-1, with TRBD2 matching 13 bases. The ends lost 5 bases at V and 4 bases at J; junction bases unmatched: 8. The CDR3 runs 16 residues. Germline V gives CDR1 SGHRS, CDR2 YFSETQ. For the CDR3, the DNA is TGCGCCAGCAGTCTTGGACTAGCGGGGGTACCAGAGACCCAGTACTTC. Its translation: CASSLGLAGVPETQYF.

The table lists this clonotype with a few counts. The rearrangement uses TRBV5-1 and TRBJ1-6, with TRBD1 matching over 10 bases. This CDR3 has 16 residues. The V segment lost 1 base and the J segment 7 bases; nucleotides outside the gene matches: 5. Germline-derived CDR1 and CDR2 are SGHRS and YFSETQ. The CDR3 reads CASSLMGQGRNSPLHF. CDR3 DNA sequence: TGCGCCAGCAGCTTGATGGGACAGGGGAGGAATTCACCCCTCCACTTT.

The chain has TRBV19 and TRBJ2-1; D gene unclear. The V gene's germline CDR1 is LNHDA and CDR2 SQIVND (reference sequence). The CDR3 is made up of 14 amino acids. V lost 7 bases and J 6 bases, leaving 16 bases between the germline ends. CDR3 protein: CASTPVGLVNEQFF. The CDR3 coding sequence is TGTGCCAGTACCCCAGTGGGTCTCGTCAATGAGCAGTTCTTC.

In this sample, this clonotype turned up a few times. The chain couples TRBV6-5 to TRBJ2-5, with TRBD2 as a possible D gene (5 bases). Trimming took 5 bases from V and 9 from J, leaving 16 bases between them. From germline, CDR1 is MNHEY and CDR2 SVGAGI. This CDR3 spans 13 amino acids. The DNA for the CDR3 is TGTGCCAGCAGTCCCCGGACCCCGGAGGCCCAGTACTTC. Translated, it gives CASSPRTPEAQYF.

This clonotype occurred a few times. The chain links TRBV19 to TRBJ2-7, with 8 bases lining up with TRBD1. Germline V gene lookup returns CDR1 LNHDA and CDR2 SQIVND (reference sequence). The CDR3 totals 15 residues. J was trimmed by 0 bases and V by 6 bases; bases with no gene match: 7. The CDR3 region has the DNA TGTGCCAGTAGCCTCAACGACAGGGGCTCCTACGAGCAGTACTTC. Translation gives CASSLNDRGSYEQYF.

The V and J genes are TRBV5-5 and TRBJ2-6; TRBD2 agrees at 7 bases. CDR1 is SGHKS, CDR2 YYEKEE, per germline (reference sequence). Losses at the gene ends were 4 bases for V and 2 bases for J; bases not matched to a gene: 6. This CDR3 is built from 16 residues. CDR3 in DNA: TGTGCCAGCAGCCGATCGACTAGCCCTGGGGCCAACGTCCTGACTTTC. Protein product: CASSRSTSPGANVLTF. Drawing the rest from reference TRBV5-5 and TRBJ2-6, the complete variable domain is DAGVTQSPTHLIKTRGQQVTLRCSPISGHKSVSWYQQVLGQGPQFIFQYYEKEERGRGNFPDRFSARQFPNYSSELNVNALLLGDSALYLCASSRSTSPGANVLTFGAGSRLTVL.

The chain uses TRBV19 and TRBJ2-3, with TRBD2 matching over 11 bases. The CDR3 has 17 amino acids. V lost 5 bases, J lost 4 bases, and 11 bases stayed unmatched. Germline assignment: CDR1 LNHDA and CDR2 SQIVND (reference sequence). CDR3 coding DNA: TGTGCCAGTAGTCACCCCCTCACTAGCGGGGGTTCAGATACGCAGTATTTT. It translates to CASSHPLTSGGSDTQYF.

The J gene is TRBJ1-6, the V gene TRBV30; the D gene is possibly TRBD1 (6 bases). Trimming stripped 7 bases from V and 6 bases from J, with 16 bases between. The CDR3 sequence is 14 residues long. The germline V gene encodes CDR1 GTSNPN and CDR2 SVGIG (reference sequence). The CDR3 region is CASDTRTVNSPLHF. CDR3 bases: TGTGCCTCGGACACGCGGACAGTTAATTCACCCCTCCACTTT.

This clonotype has a count of ten or more. The CDR3 loop reads CASSLVSGGADTQYF. The CDR3 nucleotides are TGTGCCAGCAGCTTGGTTAGCGGGGGAGCAGATACGCAGTATTTT. The chain joins TRBV5-5 to TRBJ2-3; 9 nucleotides match TRBD2. The trim removed 0 bases at V and 4 bases at J, leaving 3 bases unmatched. CDR3 length: 15 residues. Germline lookup yields CDR1 SGHKS and CDR2 YYEKEE (reference sequence).

This clonotype has a count of ten or more. This chain connects TRBV12-3 or TRBV12-4 to TRBJ1-2, with D maybe TRBD1 (5 bases). Trimming stripped 6 bases from V and 4 bases from J, with 15 bases between. The length of the CDR3 is 14 residues. CDR3 amino acids: CASRARGGSYGYTF. In DNA form, the CDR3 reads TGTGCCAGCAGAGCCCGGGGCGGGTCCTATGGCTACACCTTC.

This clonotype was seen many times. V and J are TRBV11-2 and TRBJ2-5; D might be TRBD1 (6 bases). Trimming cost V 5 bases and J 7 bases, with 17 bases left between them. CDR1 is SGHAT and CDR2 is FQNNGV in the germline V gene. The CDR3 contains 14 residues. The DNA of the CDR3 is TGTGCCAGCAGCCTGCTGGGGGCCCCATGGACCCAGTACTTC. It yields the protein CASSLLGAPWTQYF.

This clonotype was picked up many times. The chain carries TRBV25-1 and TRBJ2-7; TRBD2 matches 7 bases. The CDR3 contains 14 residues. The V and J ends lost 0 bases and 5 bases, in that order; junction bases with no gene match: 4. The V gene's germline CDR1 is MGHDK and CDR2 SYGVNS. CDR3 residues: CASSEYGGINEQYF. As DNA, the CDR3 is TGTGCCAGCAGTGAATACGGGGGGATCAACGAGCAGTACTTC.

The chain carries TRBV11-2 and TRBJ1-3, with a possible D match to TRBD1 (5 bases). Trimming cost V 2 bases and J 8 bases, with 13 bases left between them. Germline CDR1 SGHAT, CDR2 FQNNGV. The CDR3 runs 14 residues. The CDR3 reads CASSLRRGEDTIYF. The CDR3 coding sequence is TGTGCCAGCAGCTTACGAAGGGGCGAAGACACCATATATTTT.

The genes are TRBV18 and TRBJ1-4; 10 positions agree with TRBD1. Trimming cost V 3 bases and J 8 bases; bases outside gene matches: 15. CDR3 length: 18 residues. Germline-derived CDR1 and CDR2 are KGHSH and LQKENI. CDR3 coding DNA: TGTGCCAGCTCACCGGTGGTTTCCGGGACAGGGGCGTACGAAAAACTGTTTTTT. Amino acids: CASSPVVSGTGAYEKLFF. Combining the CDR3 with reference TRBV18 and TRBJ1-4 gives the whole variable domain NAGVMQNPRHLVRRRGQEARLRCSPMKGHSHVYWYRQLPEEGLKFMVYLQKENIIDESGMPKERFSAEFPKEGPSILRIQQVVRGDSAAYFCASSPVVSGTGAYEKLFFGSGTQLSVL.

In its sample, this clonotype was seen many times. This chain connects TRBV9 to TRBJ1-1; the D gene is possibly TRBD1 (6 bases). This CDR3 is built from 15 residues. Trimming cost V 4 bases and J 6 bases, with 19 bases left between them. From germline, CDR1 is SGDLS and CDR2 YYNGEE. The CDR3: CASSRQANRGAEAFF. In DNA, the CDR3 is TGTGCCAGCAGCCGACAGGCCAATAGAGGCGCTGAAGCTTTCTTT.

This clonotype was detected only a few times. The chain employs TRBV4-2 and TRBJ2-2, with unresolved D. This CDR3 spans 17 amino acids. The V end lost 4 bases, the J end lost 0 bases, and 15 bases lay between the germline ends. CDR1 and CDR2 (germline): LGHNA, YNFKEQ. The CDR3 sequence: CASSRQDMASNTGELFF. CDR3 DNA sequence: TGTGCCAGCAGCCGCCAAGATATGGCATCGAACACCGGGGAGCTGTTTTTT.

The chain employs TRBV5-1 and TRBJ2-1, with a tentative D call TRBD1 (6 bases). CDR1 is SGHRS, CDR2 YFSETQ, per germline. Trimming took 0 bases from V and 7 from J, leaving 20 bases between them. The CDR3 covers 17 residues. The CDR3: CASSLAPGAFHVNEQFF. The DNA for the CDR3 is TGCGCCAGCAGCTTGGCGCCAGGGGCCTTCCATGTTAATGAGCAGTTCTTC.

In this sample, this clonotype turned up many times. This chain connects TRBV12-3 or TRBV12-4 to TRBJ2-3, with 8 bases that match TRBD1. Trimming removed 5 bases from V and 0 bases from J; junction bases left unmatched: 7. CDR3 length: 16 amino acids. CDR3 coding DNA: TGTGCCAGCAGTCTCGATCGACAGGGGAGCACAGATACGCAGTATTTT. Protein: CASSLDRQGSTDTQYF.